The entry that follows covers one TCR beta chain sequence. The antigen it binds to is not known. The record has no base qualities; no much larger clone is one base away. The sample is drawn from a study of blood T cell repertoires in COVID-19 (TCRdb year 2020). Concerning the study at large: Samples from collaborators originated in the United States, Italy and Spain and spanned both the acute and convalescent phases of COVID-19. The material from the prospective study consisted of cDNA or gDNA derived from T cells, B-cell-depleted T cells, or PBMCs. Subjects who had been exposed to COVID-19, were actively infected with it, or had recovered from it provided the deeply sampled blood TCRbeta repertoires that made up the dataset. A freely available public database, intended as a resource for researchers studying the immune response to SARS-CoV-2, is where the repertoires were released. Samples were obtained from the ongoing ImmuneRACE study (first 160 participants) and from 950 to 1,500 subjects provided by 6 global collaborators. Nearly every sample came with metadata listing a de-identified subject ID, COVID-19 status, age in years and sex. Where HLA class I and class II types were available, the types were taken from metadata supplied by the sample provider, not from assay-based typing.

Overall results and qualifications from the work: The quantity of clinical and demographic metadata differed by source and by participant and was supplied without curation.

The immunoSEQ Assay, a bias-controlled multiplex PCR, was used to amplify TCRbeta CDR3 regions from genomic DNA. Per the authors' processing: Nucleated cell counts per sample were estimated from amplification of reference gene primers within the assay. To quantify the absolute abundance of each unique TCRbeta CDR3 rearrangement, sequence reads were collapsed and filtered. For each sample, productive Simpson clonality was calculated as the square root of Simpson's diversity index over productive rearrangements. This is the immuneACCESS table as TCRdb keeps it, with only in-frame sequences that have V and J called. A part of the clones is gone; compared with another copy, unresolved V genes explain less than half, and the rest is unexplained. V and J calls and clone size are as listed in that table; D and trimming were resolved from the DNA. The sample data list some 40,000 clones, and approximately 90% of these were observed just once. The biggest ten clones account for roughly 4.8% of the sample.

Collaborating institutions collected whole blood in K2EDTA tubes following their own protocols. Collaborator samples were shipped for TCRbeta analysis as frozen whole blood, isolated PBMCs, or DNA extracted from either sample type. The CDR3 numbers 14 residues from cysteine through phenylalanine. The CDR3 DNA has 42 bases and is translated from base 1. V loses 3 bases, J loses 3 bases, and the germline ends lie 8 bases apart. CDR1 and CDR2 were assigned from the germline V gene as MDHEN and SYDVKM. The chain employs TRBV28 and TRBJ1-4, and TRBD1 may be the D gene, going by 5 matching bases. The receptor's source is a human donor in a cohort sampled during active COVID-19. What was sequenced was peripheral blood. The bases read TGTGCCAGCAGTTTGGCGGGGGCTAATGAAAAACTGTTTTTT. Translated, it gives CASSLAGANEKLFF.